This T cell receptor (beta chain) was identified during a study of T cells in Graves' hyperthyroidism and ophthalmopathy. Regions amplified from RNA transcripts were the TCR beta CDR3 regions. RT-PCR in the first round (using the HTBI primer set) targeted the TCR CDR3. Each CDR3 protein is one row after TCRdb ran MiXCR on the multiplex PCR reads. The sample carries approximately 690,000 distinct CDR3 sequences, 14% recorded once. This clonotype was seen repeatedly, ten times or more. Germline values: CDR1 SGHDN, CDR2 FVKESK. The CDR3 consists of 18 residues. The V and J ends lost 0 bases and 5 bases, in that order; junction bases with no gene match: 14.

J is TRBJ2-5 and V is TRBV14; TRBD2 matches at 8 bases. Sample: blood. The origin of this receptor is a woman aged 45-65 years with Graves' ophthalmopathy. In DNA form, the CDR3 reads TGTGCCAGCAGCCAAGACGGACTAGCCCGGGAGAGTTGGGAGACCCAGTACTTC. Encoded protein: CASSQDGLARESWETQYF.